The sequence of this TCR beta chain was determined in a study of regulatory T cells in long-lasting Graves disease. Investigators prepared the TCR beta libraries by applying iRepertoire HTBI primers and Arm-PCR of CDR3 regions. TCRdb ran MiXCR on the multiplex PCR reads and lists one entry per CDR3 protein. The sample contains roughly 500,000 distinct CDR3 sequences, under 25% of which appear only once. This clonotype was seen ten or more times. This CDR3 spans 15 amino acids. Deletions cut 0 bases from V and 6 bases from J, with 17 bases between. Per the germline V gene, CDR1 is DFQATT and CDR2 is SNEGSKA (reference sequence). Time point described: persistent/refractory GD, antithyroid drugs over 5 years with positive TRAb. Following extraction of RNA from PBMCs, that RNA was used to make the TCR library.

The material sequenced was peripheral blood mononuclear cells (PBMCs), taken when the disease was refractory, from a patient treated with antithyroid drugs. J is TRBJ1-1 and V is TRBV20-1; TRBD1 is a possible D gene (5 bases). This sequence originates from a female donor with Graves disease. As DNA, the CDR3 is TGCAGTGCTAGAGATCGGTCGGGCAGGGAAGCTGAAGCTTTCTTT. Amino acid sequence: CSARDRSGREAEAFF.